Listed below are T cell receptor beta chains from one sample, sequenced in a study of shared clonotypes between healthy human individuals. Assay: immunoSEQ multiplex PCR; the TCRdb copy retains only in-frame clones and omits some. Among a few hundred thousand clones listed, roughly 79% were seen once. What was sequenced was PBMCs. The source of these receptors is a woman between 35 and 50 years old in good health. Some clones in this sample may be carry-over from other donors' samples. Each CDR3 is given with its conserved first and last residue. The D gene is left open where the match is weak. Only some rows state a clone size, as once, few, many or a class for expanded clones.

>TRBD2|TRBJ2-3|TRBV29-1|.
CSVGPSGGTDTQYF
TGCAGCGTGGGCCCTAGCGGTGGCACAGATACGCAGTATTTT
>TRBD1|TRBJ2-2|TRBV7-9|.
CASGGQGNTGELFF
TGTGCCAGCGGTGGACAGGGCAACACCGGGGAGCTGTTTTTT
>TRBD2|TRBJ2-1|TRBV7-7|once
CASSPLAGGSYNEQFF
TGTGCCAGCAGCCCTCTAGCGGGAGGGTCATACAATGAGCAGTTCTTC
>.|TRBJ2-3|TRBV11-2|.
CASSSAGDTQYF
TGTGCCAGCAGCTCGGCCGGAGATACGCAGTATTTT
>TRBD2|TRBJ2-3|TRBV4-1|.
CASSQREGPDTQYF
TGCGCCAGCAGCCAACGGGAGGGCCCCGATACGCAGTATTTT
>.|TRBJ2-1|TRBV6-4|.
CASSVSLGYGEQFF
TGTGCCAGCAGTGTCTCCCTGGGGTATGGTGAGCAGTTCTTC
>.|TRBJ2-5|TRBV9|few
CASSVGLQETQYF
TGTGCCAGCAGCGTAGGACTACAAGAGACCCAGTACTTC
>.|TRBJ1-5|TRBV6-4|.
CARKRRLGDNQPQHF
TGTGCCAGAAAACGACGGCTAGGGGACAATCAGCCCCAGCATTTT
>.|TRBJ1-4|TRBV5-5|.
CASSPTGTANEKLFF
TGTGCCAGCAGCCCCACCGGGACCGCTAATGAAAAACTGTTTTTT
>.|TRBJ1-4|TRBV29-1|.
CSVEVYQVRATNEKLFF
TGCAGCGTTGAAGTCTATCAGGTTCGAGCAACTAATGAAAAACTGTTTTTT
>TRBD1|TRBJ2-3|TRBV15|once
CATSRDSGDRESSGTDTQYF
TGTGCCACCAGCAGAGATTCGGGGGACAGGGAATCTAGTGGCACAGATACGCAGTATTTT
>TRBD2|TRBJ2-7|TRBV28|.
CASSISGRSYEQYF
TGTGCCAGCAGTATAAGCGGGAGGTCCTACGAGCAGTACTTC
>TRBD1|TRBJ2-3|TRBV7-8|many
CASSSSRDREQYF
TGTGCCAGCAGCTCGAGCCGGGACAGGGAACAGTATTTT
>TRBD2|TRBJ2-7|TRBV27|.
CASSLSSPSGRALYEQYF
TGTGCCAGCAGTTTATCTTCCCCTAGCGGGAGGGCCTTGTACGAGCAGTACTTC
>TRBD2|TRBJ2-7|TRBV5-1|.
CASSPGLAGGGQYF
TGCGCCAGCAGCCCCGGACTAGCGGGAGGAGGGCAGTACTTC
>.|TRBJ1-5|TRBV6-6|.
CASSYGRDVSNQPQHF
TGTGCCAGCAGTTACGGCAGGGACGTAAGCAATCAGCCCCAGCATTTT
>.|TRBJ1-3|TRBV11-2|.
CASSLDPLTSGNTIYF
TGTGCCAGCAGCTTAGATCCACTGACCTCTGGAAACACCATATATTTT
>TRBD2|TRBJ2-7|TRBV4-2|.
CASSPFTSGSSGEQYF
TGTGCCAGCAGCCCATTCACTAGCGGGAGTTCCGGCGAGCAGTACTTC
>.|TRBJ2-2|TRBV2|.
CASSWEISGTGELFF
TGTGCCAGCAGTTGGGAGATAAGTGGGACCGGGGAGCTGTTTTTT
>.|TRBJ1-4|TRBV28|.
CASRGPPTNEKLFF
TGTGCCAGCCGGGGGCCTCCAACTAATGAAAAACTGTTTTTT
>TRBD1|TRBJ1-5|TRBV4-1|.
CASSLGQGVQPQHF
TGCGCCAGCAGCCTAGGACAGGGTGTCCAGCCCCAGCATTTT
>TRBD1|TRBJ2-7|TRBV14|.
CASSQNGPWDSYEQYF
TGTGCCAGCAGCCAAAATGGCCCCTGGGACAGCTACGAGCAGTACTTC
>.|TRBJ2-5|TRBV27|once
CASRPISGPQETQYF
TGTGCCAGCAGACCCATTAGCGGCCCTCAAGAGACCCAGTACTTC
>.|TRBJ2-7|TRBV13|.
CASSLVAGAEQYF
TGTGCCAGCAGCTTAGTGGCTGGTGCAGAGCAGTACTTC
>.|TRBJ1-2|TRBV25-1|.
CASSMGGHYGYTF
TGTGCCAGCAGCATGGGGGGCCACTATGGCTACACCTTC
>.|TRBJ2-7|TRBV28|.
CASRRQTGEGGDEQYF
TGTGCCAGCAGACGACAAACAGGGGAGGGTGGGGACGAGCAGTACTTC
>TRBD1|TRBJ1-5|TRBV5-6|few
CASSSWTGGLGQPQHF
TGTGCCAGCAGCAGCTGGACAGGGGGCTTGGGCCAGCCCCAGCATTTT
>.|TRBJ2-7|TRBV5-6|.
CASSLWQDPYEQYF
TGTGCCAGCAGCTTGTGGCAGGACCCCTACGAGCAGTACTTC
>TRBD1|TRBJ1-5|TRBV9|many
CASSVLRRKGAGEPQHF
TGTGCCAGCAGCGTATTACGGCGGAAGGGGGCGGGGGAGCCCCAGCATTTT
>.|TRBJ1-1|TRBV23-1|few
CASSQSELNTEAFF
TGCGCCAGCAGTCAATCGGAATTGAACACTGAAGCTTTCTTT
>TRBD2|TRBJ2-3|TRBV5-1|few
CASSLWGTSGRAGDTQYF
TGCGCCAGCAGCTTGTGGGGGACTAGCGGGAGGGCCGGAGATACGCAGTATTTT
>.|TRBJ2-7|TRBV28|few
CATNIGASYEQYF
TGTGCCACCAACATCGGAGCTTCGTACGAGCAGTACTTC
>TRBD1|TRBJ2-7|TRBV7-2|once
CASSPRQGYEQYF
TGTGCCAGCAGCCCACGACAGGGGTACGAGCAGTACTTC
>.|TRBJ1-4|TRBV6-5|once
CASKEAGREKLFF
TGTGCCAGCAAAGAGGCAGGGAGGGAAAAACTGTTTTTT
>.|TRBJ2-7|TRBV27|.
CASKDEQYF
TGTGCCAGCAAGGACGAGCAGTACTTC
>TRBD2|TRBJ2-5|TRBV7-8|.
CASSLVRLAGGPRETQYF
TGTGCCAGCAGCTTAGTGAGGTTGGCGGGAGGGCCGCGGGAGACCCAGTACTTC
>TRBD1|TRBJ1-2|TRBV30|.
CAFRQGLNYGYTF
TGTGCCTTCAGACAGGGGCTTAACTATGGCTACACCTTC
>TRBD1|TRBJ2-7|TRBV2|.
CATPRTGRPYEQYF
TGTGCCACCCCCCGGACAGGGCGCCCCTACGAGCAGTACTTC